These T cell receptor beta chains were read from a single sample in a study of beta chain features in type 1 diabetes. Here immunoSEQ multiplex PCR was the method, and the copy in TCRdb shows in-frame clones only, minus some. This repertoire shows 900,000 or so clones, roughly 15% found once; its top ten account for 0.023%. Sequenced sample: naive CD4+ T cells from blood. Receptor source: a woman in her late teens or twenties in good health. Both conserved end residues are part of each CDR3. D genes are given only for firm matches. Some rows mark clone size as missing; the rest say once, few, many or name a class of expanded clone.

>NA|TRBV6-6|TRBJ1-1|NA
CASSYEEINTEAFF
TGTGCCAGCAGTTACGAAGAAATAAACACTGAAGCTTTCTTT
>NA|TRBV20-1|TRBJ2-5|NA
CSARLVETQYF
TGCAGTGCTAGGCTAGTTGAGACCCAGTACTTC
>few|TRBV7-2|TRBJ2-5|TRBD2
CASSLADLRLAGAKQYF
TGTGCCAGCAGCTTAGCGGATCTAAGGCTAGCGGGAGCAAAGCAGTACTTC
>few|TRBV28|TRBJ2-6|NA
CASDKRRFSGANVLTF
TGTGCCAGCGATAAACGCCGGTTCTCTGGGGCCAACGTCCTGACTTTC
>few|TRBV2|TRBJ2-5|NA
CASSEYIGAQETQYF
TGTGCCAGCAGTGAATACATCGGTGCGCAAGAGACCCAGTACTTC
>NA|TRBV27|TRBJ2-1|NA
CASSGFDEQFF
TGTGCCAGCAGTGGCTTCGATGAGCAGTTCTTC
>few|TRBV7-9|TRBJ2-2|TRBD2
CASSSRLAVGTGELFF
TGTGCCAGCAGCTCCCGACTAGCGGTAGGGACCGGGGAGCTGTTTTTT
>few|TRBV5-6|TRBJ2-7|NA
CASSFYPPSYEQYF
TGTGCCAGCAGCTTTTACCCGCCATCCTACGAGCAGTACTTC
>few|TRBV6-6|TRBJ2-5|NA
CASSYPGEVETQYF
TGTGCCAGCAGTTACCCAGGGGAGGTTGAGACCCAGTACTTC
>NA|TRBV5-8|TRBJ2-3|NA
CASSQPLSGTDTQYF
TGTGCCAGCAGCCAGCCCTTGTCGGGAACAGATACGCAGTATTTT
>NA|TRBV7-2|TRBJ1-5|NA
CASSGGGQPQHF
TGTGCCAGCAGCGGGGGAGGTCAGCCCCAGCATTTT
>NA|TRBV5-1|TRBJ2-2|NA
CASSLEVNTGELFF
TGCGCCAGCAGCTTGGAAGTGAACACCGGGGAGCTGTTTTTT
>few|TRBV5-1|TRBJ2-2|NA
CASSLGVENTGELFF
TGCGCCAGCAGCTTGGGGGTCGAGAACACCGGGGAGCTGTTTTTT
>few|TRBV13|TRBJ2-2|NA
CASSVAGELFF
TGTGCCAGCAGCGTCGCCGGGGAGCTGTTTTTT
>few|TRBV28|TRBJ2-4|NA
CASSLVSPLAKNIQYF
TGTGCCAGCAGTTTAGTCTCGCCATTAGCCAAAAACATTCAGTACTTC
>few|TRBV7-2|TRBJ2-5|TRBD1
CASSLEVLGGETQYF
TGTGCCAGCAGCTTAGAAGTTTTAGGGGGCGAGACCCAGTACTTC
>NA|TRBV19|TRBJ2-7|TRBD2
CASSLRGTSGYEQYF
TGTGCCAGTAGTCTCCGCGGGACTAGCGGCTACGAGCAGTACTTC
>NA|TRBV2|TRBJ2-3|TRBD1
CASSKQGAWDTQYF
TGTGCCAGCAGTAAGCAGGGGGCTTGGGATACGCAGTATTTT
>few|TRBV11-2|TRBJ2-7|NA
CASSLAGKPYEQYF
TGTGCCAGCAGCTTAGCGGGGAAGCCTTACGAGCAGTACTTC
>NA|TRBV6-5|TRBJ2-7|NA
CASSYTGEWYEQYF
TGTGCCAGCAGTTATACGGGAGAGTGGTACGAGCAGTACTTC
>few|TRBV18|TRBJ2-3|NA
CASSVSSTDTQYF
TGTGCCAGCTCAGTCTCTAGCACAGATACGCAGTATTTT
>NA|TRBV28|TRBJ2-7|TRBD1
CASSFLGQGRSYEQYF
TGTGCCAGCAGTTTCCTAGGACAGGGGCGATCCTACGAGCAGTACTTC
>few|TRBV9|TRBJ2-3|TRBD2
CASSPLAGADTQYF
TGTGCCAGCAGCCCACTAGCGGGAGCGGATACGCAGTATTTT
>NA|TRBV5-6|TRBJ1-1|NA
CASRHAGNTEAFF
TGTGCCAGCAGGCATGCGGGAAACACTGAAGCTTTCTTT
>few|TRBV9|TRBJ2-3|TRBD1
CASSVVGTVPTDTQYF
TGTGCCAGCAGCGTAGTAGGGACAGTTCCCACAGATACGCAGTATTTT
>NA|TRBV28|TRBJ1-1|NA
CASSLGQGRVTEAFF
TGTGCCAGCAGTTTAGGGCAGGGAAGAGTCACTGAAGCTTTCTTT
>few|TRBV7-9|TRBJ2-5|NA
CASSLASVYSETQYF
TGTGCCAGCAGCTTAGCGTCCGTCTACTCAGAGACCCAGTACTTC
>few|TRBV21-1|TRBJ2-2|NA
CASSKEGSSGRNTGELFF
TGTGCCAGCAGCAAAGAGGGATCTAGCGGGCGAAACACCGGGGAGCTGTTTTTT
>few|TRBV9|TRBJ2-2|TRBD1
CASSVGTGAGELFF
TGTGCCAGCAGCGTAGGGACAGGGGCCGGGGAGCTGTTTTTT
>few|TRBV10-3|TRBJ2-2|NA
CAITLANTGELFF
TGTGCCATCACCCTGGCGAACACCGGGGAGCTGTTTTTT